This T cell receptor beta chain was retrieved from a study of blood T cell repertoires in COVID-19. Study at large: Spain, Italy and the United States supplied samples that represented acute and convalescent COVID-19.

The germline V gene encodes CDR1 SGHTA and CDR2 FQGNSA. The CDR3 is made up of 16 amino acids. The junction had 11 bases not matched to a gene; V was cut back by 3 bases and J by 5 bases. The authors' processing: Researchers report that nucleated cell counts were estimated from reference gene primer amplification. Profiling relied on immunoSEQ multiplex PCR, and the TCRdb table lists in-frame clones only, not all of them. The DNA was the basis for D and trimming; V, J and clone size are from that table. Among about 260,000 clones, roughly 86% were seen once, and the ten largest hold approximately 9.4%.

The chain joins TRBV7-2 to TRBJ2-7; 9 bases match TRBD2. This clonotype was sampled from a man aged 40-49 years who had recovered from COVID-19. Sequenced sample: peripheral blood. CDR3 DNA: TGTGCCAGCAGCTTGGGGCCAGCGGGAGGCCACAACGAGCAGTACTTC. This codes for CASSLGPAGGHNEQYF.